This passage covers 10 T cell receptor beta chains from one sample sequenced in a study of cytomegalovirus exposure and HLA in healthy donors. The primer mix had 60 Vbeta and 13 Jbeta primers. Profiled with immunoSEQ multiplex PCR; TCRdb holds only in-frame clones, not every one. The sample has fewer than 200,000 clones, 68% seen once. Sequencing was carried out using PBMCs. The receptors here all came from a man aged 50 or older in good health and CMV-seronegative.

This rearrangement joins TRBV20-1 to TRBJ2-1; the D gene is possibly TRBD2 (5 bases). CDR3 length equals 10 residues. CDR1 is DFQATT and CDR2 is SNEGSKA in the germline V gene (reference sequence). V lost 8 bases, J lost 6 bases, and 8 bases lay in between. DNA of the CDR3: TGCAGTTCGGAGGTCAATGAGCAGTTCTTC. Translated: CSSEVNEQFF.

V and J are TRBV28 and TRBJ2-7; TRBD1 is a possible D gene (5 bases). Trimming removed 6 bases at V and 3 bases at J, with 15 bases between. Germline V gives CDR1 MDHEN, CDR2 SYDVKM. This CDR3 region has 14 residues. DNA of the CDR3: TGTGCCAGCAGGGGGCCCCCTTCGGTCTACGAGCAGTACTTC. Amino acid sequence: CASRGPPSVYEQYF.

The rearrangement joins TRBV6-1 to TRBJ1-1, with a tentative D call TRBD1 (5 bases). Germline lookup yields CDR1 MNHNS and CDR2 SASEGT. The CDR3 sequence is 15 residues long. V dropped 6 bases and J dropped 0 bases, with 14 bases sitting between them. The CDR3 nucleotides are TGTGCCAGCAGCAAAATACAGGTTATGAACACTGAAGCTTTCTTT. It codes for CASSKIQVMNTEAFF.

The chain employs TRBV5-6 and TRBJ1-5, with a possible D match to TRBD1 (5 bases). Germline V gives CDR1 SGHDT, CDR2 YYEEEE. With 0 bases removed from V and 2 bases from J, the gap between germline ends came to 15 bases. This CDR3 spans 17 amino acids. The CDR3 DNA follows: TGTGCCAGCAGCTTGGTGGGGGGAGGACGTCGCAATCAGCCCCAGCATTTT. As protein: CASSLVGGGRRNQPQHF.

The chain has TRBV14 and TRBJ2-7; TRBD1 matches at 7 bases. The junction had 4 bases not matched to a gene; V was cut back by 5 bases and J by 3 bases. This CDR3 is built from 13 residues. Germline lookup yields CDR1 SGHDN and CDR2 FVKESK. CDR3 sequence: CASSGYRGYEQYF. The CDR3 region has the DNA TGTGCCAGCAGCGGCTACAGGGGCTACGAGCAGTACTTC.

DNA of the CDR3: TGTGCCAGCTCCCCAAGACAGGGGGCGGCTGGGGCCAACGTCCTGACTTTC. This sequence encodes CASSPRQGAAGANVLTF. The chain uses TRBV18 and TRBJ2-6; 10 bases fit TRBD1. Germline values: CDR1 KGHSH, CDR2 LQKENI. V lost 6 bases, J lost 2 bases, and 7 bases stayed unmatched. The CDR3 is 17 residues long.

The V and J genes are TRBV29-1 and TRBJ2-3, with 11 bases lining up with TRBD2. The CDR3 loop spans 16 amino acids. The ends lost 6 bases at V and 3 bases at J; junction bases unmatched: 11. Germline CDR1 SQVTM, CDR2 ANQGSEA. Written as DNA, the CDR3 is TGCAGCGTCCTCCTTTGGGTAGCGGGGGGGACAGATACGCAGTATTTT. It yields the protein CSVLLWVAGGTDTQYF.

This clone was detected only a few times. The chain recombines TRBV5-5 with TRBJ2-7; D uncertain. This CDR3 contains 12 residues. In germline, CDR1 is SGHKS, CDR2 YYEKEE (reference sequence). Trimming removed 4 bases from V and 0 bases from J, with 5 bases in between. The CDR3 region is CASSLSSYEQYF. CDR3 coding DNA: TGTGCCAGCAGCCTGAGCTCCTACGAGCAGTACTTC.

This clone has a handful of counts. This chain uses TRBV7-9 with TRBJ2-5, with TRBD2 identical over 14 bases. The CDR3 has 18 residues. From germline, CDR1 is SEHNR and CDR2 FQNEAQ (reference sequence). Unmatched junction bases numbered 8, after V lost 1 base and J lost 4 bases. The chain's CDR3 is CASSLEGLAGAQRETQYF. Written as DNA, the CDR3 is TGTGCCAGCAGCTTAGAGGGACTAGCGGGGGCCCAGCGAGAGACCCAGTACTTC.

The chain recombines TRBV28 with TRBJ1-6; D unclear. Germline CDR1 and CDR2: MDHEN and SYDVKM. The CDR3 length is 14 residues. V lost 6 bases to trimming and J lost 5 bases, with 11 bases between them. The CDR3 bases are TGTGCCAGCAGGCGCGGGGTCAATAATTCACCCCTCCACTTT. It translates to CASRRGVNNSPLHF.